This T cell receptor (beta chain) appears in the sequencing data of a study of T cell repertoires in cytomegalovirus infection. TCRdb re-derived calls from the reads in MiXCR, one entry per CDR3 protein. Of hundreds of thousands of distinct CDR3 sequences listed, approximately 32% are singletons. Trimming shortened V by 0 bases and J by 3 bases, and 11 bases separated the two germline ends. Germline V gene lookup returns CDR1 LGHNA and CDR2 YNFKEQ. The CDR3 spans 15 residues. About this clonotype itself: Its specificity is not known.

This chain connects TRBV4-2 to TRBJ1-1, with no clear D. This TCR came from a human donor in good health (CMV status not recorded). Some clones in this sample may be carry-over from other donors' samples. The sequencing used cultured CD8+ T cells from PBMCs, collected from culture after CMV antigen stimulation. The CDR3 bases are TGTGCCAGCAGCCAAGAAGGCGGGAGCGACACTGAAGCTTTCTTT. This sequence encodes CASSQEGGSDTEAFF.